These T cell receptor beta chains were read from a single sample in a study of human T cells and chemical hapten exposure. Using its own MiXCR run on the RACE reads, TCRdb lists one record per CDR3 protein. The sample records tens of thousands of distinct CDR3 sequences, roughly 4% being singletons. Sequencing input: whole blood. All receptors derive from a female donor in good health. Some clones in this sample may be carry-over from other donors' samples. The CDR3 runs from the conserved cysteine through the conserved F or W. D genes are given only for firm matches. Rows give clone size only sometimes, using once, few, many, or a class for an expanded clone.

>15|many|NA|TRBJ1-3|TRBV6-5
TGTGCCAGCAGTTTCAAACGGGGCTCTGGAAACACCATATATTTT
CASSFKRGSGNTIYF
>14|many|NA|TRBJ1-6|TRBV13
TGTGCCAGCAGCTTAGACAGGAATAATTCACCCCTCCACTTT
CASSLDRNNSPLHF
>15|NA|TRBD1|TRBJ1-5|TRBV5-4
TGTGCCAGCAGCTCGACAGGGGATAGCAATCAGCCCCAGCATTTT
CASSSTGDSNQPQHF
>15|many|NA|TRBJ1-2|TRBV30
TGTGCCTGGAGTGTAGGGCCGGGCACCTCCTATGGCTACACCTTC
CAWSVGPGTSYGYTF
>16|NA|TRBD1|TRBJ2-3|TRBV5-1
TGCGCCAGCAGCGCGGGACAGGGGTTTGGGGCAGATACGCAGTATTTT
CASSAGQGFGADTQYF
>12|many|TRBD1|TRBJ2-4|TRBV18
TGTGCCAGCTCACAGGGACAGAACATTCAGTACTTC
CASSQGQNIQYF
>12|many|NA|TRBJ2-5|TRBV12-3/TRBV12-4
TGTGCCAGCAGTTTCCCCCAAGAGACCCAGTACTTC
CASSFPQETQYF
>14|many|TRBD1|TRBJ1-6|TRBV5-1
TGCGCCAGCAGCTTGGGGACAGGGGATTCACCCCTCCACTTT
CASSLGTGDSPLHF
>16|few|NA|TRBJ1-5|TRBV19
TGTGCCAGTAGCGGCAGCTATCAAATAAGCAATCAGCCCCAGCATTTT
CASSGSYQISNQPQHF
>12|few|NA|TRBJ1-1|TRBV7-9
TGTGCCAGCAGCCCTTGGCGCACTGAAGCTTTCTTT
CASSPWRTEAFF
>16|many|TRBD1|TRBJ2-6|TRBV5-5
TGTGCCAGCAGCCCGACAGGGGGTTGGGTGGCCAACGTCCTGACTTTC
CASSPTGGWVANVLTF
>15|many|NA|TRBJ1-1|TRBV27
TGTGCCAGCAGTTTTATGTCGGGGGGCTGGCCTGAAGCTTTCTTT
CASSFMSGGWPEAFF
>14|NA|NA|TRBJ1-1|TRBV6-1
TGTGCCAGCAGCGCAGGACTTAAGAACACTGAAGCTTTCTTT
CASSAGLKNTEAFF
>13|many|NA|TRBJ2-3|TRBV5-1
TGCGCCAGCAGCCCCCTGAGCACAGATACGCAGTATTTT
CASSPLSTDTQYF
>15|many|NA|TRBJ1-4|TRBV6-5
TGTGCCAGCAGTTATCCCCGCAGCCGCGATGAAAAACTGTTTTTT
CASSYPRSRDEKLFF
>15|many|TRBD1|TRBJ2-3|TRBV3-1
TGTGCCAGCAGCCAAGGGGGACAGCCCACAGATACGCAGTATTTT
CASSQGGQPTDTQYF
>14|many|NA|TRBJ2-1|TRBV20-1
TGCAGTGCCCCAGGCTCCAGCGGCTACAATGAGCAGTTCTTC
CSAPGSSGYNEQFF
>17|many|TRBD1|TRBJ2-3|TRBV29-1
TGCAGCGTTGGCAACCCACAGGGGGCGCGTGGCACAGATACGCAGTATTTT
CSVGNPQGARGTDTQYF
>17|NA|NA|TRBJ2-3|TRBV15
TGTGCCACCAGCAGAGATTCGTACGGTACCGTCACAGATACGCAGTATTTT
CATSRDSYGTVTDTQYF
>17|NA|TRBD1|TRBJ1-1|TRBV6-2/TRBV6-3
TGTGCCAGCAGTTACTCTACAGGGGTGGTACATGGGTCGGAAGCTTTCTTT
CASSYSTGVVHGSEAFF
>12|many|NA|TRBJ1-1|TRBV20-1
TGCAGTGCTAGAGTGGGGAACACTGAAGCTTTCTTT
CSARVGNTEAFF
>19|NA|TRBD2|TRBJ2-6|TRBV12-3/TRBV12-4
TGTGCCAGCACCCCCCGCCGGGGGGGCCTCCGCTCTGGGGCCAACGTCCTGACTTTC
CASTPRRGGLRSGANVLTF
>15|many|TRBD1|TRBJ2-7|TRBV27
TGTGCCAGCAGTCTACGGACAGGGTTCTCCTACGAGCAGTACTTC
CASSLRTGFSYEQYF
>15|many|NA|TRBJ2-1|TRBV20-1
TGCAGTGCTAGAGTCCAGGGCGCAACCTACAATGAGCAGTTCTTC
CSARVQGATYNEQFF
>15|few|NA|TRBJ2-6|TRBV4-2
TGTGCCAGCAGCCAAGGTCAGTCTGGGGCCAACGTCCTGACTTTC
CASSQGQSGANVLTF
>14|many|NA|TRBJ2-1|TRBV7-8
TGTGCCAGCAACCTCCAACCAACCTACAATGAGCAGTTCTTC
CASNLQPTYNEQFF
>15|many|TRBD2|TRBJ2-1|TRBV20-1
TGCAGTGCTAGAGCTCTGCGCGGGGGGTACAATGAGCAGTTCTTC
CSARALRGGYNEQFF
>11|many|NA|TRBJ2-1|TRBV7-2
TGTGCCAGCAGTTCCTTCAATGAGCAGTTCTTC
CASSSFNEQFF
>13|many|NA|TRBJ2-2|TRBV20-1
TGCAGTGCTATTTCCTGGAACACCGGGGAGCTGTTTTTT
CSAISWNTGELFF
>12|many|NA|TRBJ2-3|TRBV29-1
TGCAGTGAACTTGATGGCACAGATACGCAGTATTTT
CSELDGTDTQYF
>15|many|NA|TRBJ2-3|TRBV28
TGTGCCAGCAGTTTGGTAGTCGGGGGCACAGATACGCAGTATTTT
CASSLVVGGTDTQYF
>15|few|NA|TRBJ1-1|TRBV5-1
TGCGCCAGCAGCTTCGGCAGGGTGGAGAAAACTGAAGCTTTCTTT
CASSFGRVEKTEAFF
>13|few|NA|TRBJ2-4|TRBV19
TGTGCCAGTATAGGGACAGCCAAAAACATTCAGTACTTC
CASIGTAKNIQYF
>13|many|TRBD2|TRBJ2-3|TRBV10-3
TGTGCCATCAGTGGGACTAGCCCCGATACGCAGTATTTT
CAISGTSPDTQYF
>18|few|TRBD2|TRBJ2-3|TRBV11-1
TGTGCCAGCAGCTTAGGGATGACTAGCGGGGGATACACAGATACGCAGTATTTT
CASSLGMTSGGYTDTQYF
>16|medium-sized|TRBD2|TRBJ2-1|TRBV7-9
TGTGCCAGCAGCTTAGCATTGGCGGGGGCCTACAATGAGCAGTTCTTC
CASSLALAGAYNEQFF
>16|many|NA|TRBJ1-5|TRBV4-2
TGTGCCAGCAGCCAAGGACAGACAAATAGCAATCAGCCCCAGCATTTT
CASSQGQTNSNQPQHF
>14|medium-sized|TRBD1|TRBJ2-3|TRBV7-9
TGTGCCAGCAGTCGCGGACAGGGTTCAGATACGCAGTATTTT
CASSRGQGSDTQYF
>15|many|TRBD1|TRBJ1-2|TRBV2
TGTGCCAGCAGTGAACGTAACAGGGGTTTGCCTGACTACACCTTC
CASSERNRGLPDYTF
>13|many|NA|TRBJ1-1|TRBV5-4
TGTGCCAGCAGCTTGGACGGAAGGACTGAAGCTTTCTTT
CASSLDGRTEAFF
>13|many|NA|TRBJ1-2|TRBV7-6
TGTGCCAGCAGCCTAATGACGGGCTATGGCTACACCTTC
CASSLMTGYGYTF